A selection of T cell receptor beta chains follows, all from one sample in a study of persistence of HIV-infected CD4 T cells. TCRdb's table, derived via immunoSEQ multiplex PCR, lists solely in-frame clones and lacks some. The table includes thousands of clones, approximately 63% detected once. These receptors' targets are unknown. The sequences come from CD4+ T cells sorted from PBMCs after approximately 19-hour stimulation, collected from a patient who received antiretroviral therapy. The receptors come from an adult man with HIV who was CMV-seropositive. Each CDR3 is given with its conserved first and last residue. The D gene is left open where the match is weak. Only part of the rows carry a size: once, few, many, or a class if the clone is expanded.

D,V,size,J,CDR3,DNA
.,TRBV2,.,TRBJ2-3,CASSQGATQYF,TGTGCCAGCAGCCAGGGTGCTACGCAGTATTTT
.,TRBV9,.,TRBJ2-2,CASSPWDTPTGELFF,TGTGCCAGCAGCCCCTGGGACACCCCCACCGGGGAGCTGTTTTTT
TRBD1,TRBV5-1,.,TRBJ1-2,CASSRDSFNYGYTF,TGCGCCAGCAGCCGGGACAGTTTCAACTATGGCTACACCTTC
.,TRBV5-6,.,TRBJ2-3,CASSLYGDTQYF,TGTGCCAGCAGCTTATATGGGGATACGCAGTATTTT
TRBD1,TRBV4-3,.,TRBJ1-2,CASSQDRAVYGYTF,TGCGCCAGCAGCCAGGACAGGGCTGTCTATGGCTACACCTTC
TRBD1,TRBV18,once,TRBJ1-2,CASSALQGADGYTF,TGTGCCAGCTCAGCCTTACAGGGGGCGGATGGCTACACCTTC
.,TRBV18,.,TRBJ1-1,CASSFQANTEAFF,TGTGCCAGCTCATTCCAAGCGAACACTGAAGCTTTCTTT
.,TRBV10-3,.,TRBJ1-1,CATRGDTEAFF,TGTGCCACCCGGGGGGACACTGAAGCTTTCTTT
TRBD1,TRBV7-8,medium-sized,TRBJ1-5,CASSLEVVTGSGYKPQHF,TGTGCCAGCAGCTTAGAGGTGGTGACAGGGAGTGGTTATAAGCCCCAGCATTTT
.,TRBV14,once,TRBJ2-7,CASSPRTAGEQYF,TGTGCCAGCAGCCCGAGGACAGCTGGCGAGCAGTACTTC
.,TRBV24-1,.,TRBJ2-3,CATSDPAGGGRDTQYF,TGTGCCACCAGTGATCCTGCAGGTGGGGGCCGAGATACGCAGTATTTT
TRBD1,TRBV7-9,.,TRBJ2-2,CASRPGTGDTGELFF,TGTGCCAGCAGACCCGGGACAGGGGACACCGGGGAGCTGTTTTTT
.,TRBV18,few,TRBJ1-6,CASSPGAGSNSPLHF,TGTGCCAGCTCACCTGGGGCGGGGTCCAATTCACCCCTCCACTTT
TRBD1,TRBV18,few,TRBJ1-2,CASSPDRLNYGYTF,TGTGCCAGCTCCCCGGACAGGCTTAACTATGGCTACACCTTC
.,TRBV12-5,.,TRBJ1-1,CASGLVRGTAEAFF,TGTGCTAGTGGTTTGGTACGTGGTACAGCTGAAGCTTTCTTT
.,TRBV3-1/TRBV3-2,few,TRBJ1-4,CASSLNEKLFF,TGTGCCAGCAGTCTTAATGAAAAACTGTTTTTT
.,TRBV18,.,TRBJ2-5,CASSPKRSLGAQETQYF,TGTGCCAGCTCACCAAAGAGATCCTTAGGGGCCCAAGAGACCCAGTACTTC
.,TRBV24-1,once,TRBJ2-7,CATSDSRDQSYEQYF,TGTGCCACCAGTGATTCCCGGGACCAATCCTACGAGCAGTACTTC
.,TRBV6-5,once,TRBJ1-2,CASSYGPASLGGYTF,TGTGCCAGCAGTTACGGTCCGGCGAGCTTGGGGGGCTACACCTTC
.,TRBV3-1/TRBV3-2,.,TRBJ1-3,CASSQAGFKNTIYF,TGTGCCAGCAGCCAAGCAGGGTTTAAAAACACCATATATTTT
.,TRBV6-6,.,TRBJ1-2,CASSYSPGQNYGYTF,TGTGCCAGCAGTTACTCCCCTGGACAGAACTATGGCTACACCTTC
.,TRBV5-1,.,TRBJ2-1,CASSSSRGERTYNEQFF,TGCGCCAGCAGCTCCTCTCGGGGAGAAAGGACCTACAATGAGCAGTTCTTC
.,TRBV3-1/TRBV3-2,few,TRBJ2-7,CASSQDVFYEQYF,TGTGCCAGCAGCCAAGATGTCTTCTACGAGCAGTACTTC
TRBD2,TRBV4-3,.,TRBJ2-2,CASGGVGPNTGELFF,TGCGCCAGCGGGGGGGTGGGGCCGAACACCGGGGAGCTGTTTTTT
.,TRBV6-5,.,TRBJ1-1,CASSPQGSLPTEAFF,TGTGCCAGCAGTCCACAGGGATCCCTCCCCACTGAAGCTTTCTTT
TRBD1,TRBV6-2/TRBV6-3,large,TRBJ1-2,CASSHGQGIGYGYTF,TGTGCCAGCAGCCACGGACAGGGGATAGGCTATGGCTACACCTTC
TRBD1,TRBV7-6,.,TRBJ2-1,CASSRDRGREQFF,TGTGCCAGCAGCAGAGACAGGGGGAGGGAGCAGTTCTTC
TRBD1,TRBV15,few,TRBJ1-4,CATSTDRGTNEKLFF,TGTGCCACCAGCACGGACAGGGGAACTAATGAAAAACTGTTTTTT
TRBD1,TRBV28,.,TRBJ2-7,CASSPHAGGAGEQYF,TGTGCCAGCAGCCCCCATGCAGGGGGCGCGGGGGAGCAGTACTTC
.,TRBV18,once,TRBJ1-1,CASSPGLQNTEAFF,TGTGCCAGCTCACCGGGCCTACAGAACACTGAAGCTTTCTTT
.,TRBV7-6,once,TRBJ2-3,CASSLGVGTDTQYF,TGTGCCAGCAGCTTAGGAGTGGGTACAGATACGCAGTATTTT
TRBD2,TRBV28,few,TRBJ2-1,CASSSIAGGWYEQFF,TGTGCCAGCAGTTCCATAGCGGGGGGGTGGTATGAGCAGTTCTTC
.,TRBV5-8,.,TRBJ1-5,CASSKGRQPQHF,TGTGCCAGCAGCAAGGGGCGACAGCCCCAGCATTTT
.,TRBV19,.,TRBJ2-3,CASSMGWTDTQYF,TGTGCCAGTAGTATGGGTTGGACAGATACGCAGTATTTT
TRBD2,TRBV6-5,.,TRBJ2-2,CASRSGGRNTGELFF,TGTGCCAGCCGCAGCGGGGGGCGGAACACCGGGGAGCTGTTTTTT
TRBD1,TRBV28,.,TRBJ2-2,CASYFPQGATGELFF,TGTGCCAGCTACTTCCCGCAGGGGGCGACCGGGGAGCTGTTTTTT
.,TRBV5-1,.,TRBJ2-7,CASSLVVSPYEQYF,TGCGCCAGCAGCCTGGTGGTATCCCCCTACGAGCAGTACTTC
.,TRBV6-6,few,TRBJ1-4,CASSYPRETEKLFF,TGTGCCAGCAGTTACCCCAGGGAGACTGAAAAACTGTTTTTT
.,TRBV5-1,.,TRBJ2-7,CASSSNSYEQYF,TGCGCCAGCAGCTCAAACTCCTACGAGCAGTACTTC
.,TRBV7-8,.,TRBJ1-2,CASSLVQGVGYTF,TGTGCCAGCAGCTTAGTCCAGGGTGTAGGCTACACCTTC
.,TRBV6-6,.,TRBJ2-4,CASRDTSGPNIQYF,TGTGCCAGCAGAGATACCTCAGGACCAAACATTCAGTACTTC
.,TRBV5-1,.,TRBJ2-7,CASSLGGSSYEQYF,TGCGCCAGCAGCTTGGGGGGGAGCTCCTACGAGCAGTACTTC
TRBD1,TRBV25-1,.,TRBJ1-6,CASSDPGQGGSPLHF,TGTGCCAGCAGTGACCCGGGACAGGGCGGCTCGCCCCTCCACTTT
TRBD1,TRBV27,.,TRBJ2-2,CASTMGTGSTGELFF,TGTGCCAGCACCATGGGGACAGGGAGTACCGGGGAGCTGTTTTTT
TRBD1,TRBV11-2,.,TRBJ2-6,CASSFQSGTGAPGANVLTF,TGTGCCAGCAGCTTTCAATCCGGGACAGGGGCCCCTGGGGCCAACGTCCTGACTTTC
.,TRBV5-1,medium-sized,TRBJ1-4,CASSRWGSTNEKLFF,TGCGCCAGCAGTCGATGGGGATCAACTAATGAAAAACTGTTTTTT
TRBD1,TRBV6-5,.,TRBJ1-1,CASSSRTGVMNTEAFF,TGTGCCAGCAGTTCCAGGACAGGGGTGATGAACACTGAAGCTTTCTTT
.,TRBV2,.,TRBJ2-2,CASSFSTGELFF,TGTGCCAGCAGTTTCTCCACCGGGGAGCTGTTTTTT
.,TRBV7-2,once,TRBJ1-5,CASSLVWDQPQHF,TGTGCCAGCAGCTTAGTTTGGGATCAGCCCCAGCATTTT
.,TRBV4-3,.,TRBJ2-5,CASSPFLAPEETQYF,TGCGCCAGCAGCCCCTTCTTGGCGCCCGAAGAGACCCAGTACTTC
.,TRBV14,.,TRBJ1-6,CASSQGERALHF,TGTGCCAGCAGCCAAGGAGAACGGGCCCTCCACTTT
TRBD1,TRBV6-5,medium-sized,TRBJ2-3,CASRGTGSTDTQYF,TGTGCCAGCAGGGGGACAGGGAGCACAGATACGCAGTATTTT
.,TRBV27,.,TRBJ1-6,CASSLLGFRGDSPLHF,TGTGCCAGCAGTCTACTAGGGTTTAGAGGGGATTCACCCCTCCACTTT
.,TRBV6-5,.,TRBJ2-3,CASSYFTALSTDTQYF,TGTGCCAGCAGTTACTTTACAGCCTTAAGCACAGATACGCAGTATTTT
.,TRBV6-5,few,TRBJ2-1,CASSYEANRNEQFF,TGTGCCAGCAGTTACGAAGCGAATAGGAATGAGCAGTTCTTC
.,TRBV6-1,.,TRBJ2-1,CASSEYGDYNEQFF,TGTGCCAGCAGTGAATACGGGGACTACAATGAGCAGTTCTTC
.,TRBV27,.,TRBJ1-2,CASSSSLREAYGYTF,TGTGCCAGCAGTTCCAGCCTAAGGGAGGCCTATGGCTACACCTTC